This TCR beta chain was documented in a study of T cell changes during pregnancy in multiple sclerosis. The method was immunoSEQ multiplex PCR; TCRdb's version includes in-frame clones alone and lacks a portion of them. Of about 85,000 clones listed, 90% to 95% are singletons. The germline V gene encodes CDR1 SGDLS and CDR2 YYNGEE. The CDR3 is made up of 15 amino acids. The J segment lost 3 bases and the V segment lost 2 bases, leaving 1 base of the junction unmatched. The V and J genes are TRBV9 and TRBJ2-1; 11 nucleotides match TRBD2. The input for sequencing was peripheral blood, taken in the first trimester of pregnancy. The origin of this receptor is a female donor with multiple sclerosis, enrolled in a pregnancy study. CDR3 protein: CASSVGLADYNEQFF. CDR3 DNA sequence: TGTGCCAGCAGCGTGGGACTAGCGGACTACAATGAGCAGTTCTTC. The variable domain in full, completed from reference TRBV9 and TRBJ2-1, reads DSGVTQTPKHLITATGQRVTLRCSPRSGDLSVYWYQQSLDQGLQFLIQYYNGEERAKGNILERFSAQQFPDLHSELNLSSLELGDSALYFCASSVGLADYNEQFFGPGTRLTVL.